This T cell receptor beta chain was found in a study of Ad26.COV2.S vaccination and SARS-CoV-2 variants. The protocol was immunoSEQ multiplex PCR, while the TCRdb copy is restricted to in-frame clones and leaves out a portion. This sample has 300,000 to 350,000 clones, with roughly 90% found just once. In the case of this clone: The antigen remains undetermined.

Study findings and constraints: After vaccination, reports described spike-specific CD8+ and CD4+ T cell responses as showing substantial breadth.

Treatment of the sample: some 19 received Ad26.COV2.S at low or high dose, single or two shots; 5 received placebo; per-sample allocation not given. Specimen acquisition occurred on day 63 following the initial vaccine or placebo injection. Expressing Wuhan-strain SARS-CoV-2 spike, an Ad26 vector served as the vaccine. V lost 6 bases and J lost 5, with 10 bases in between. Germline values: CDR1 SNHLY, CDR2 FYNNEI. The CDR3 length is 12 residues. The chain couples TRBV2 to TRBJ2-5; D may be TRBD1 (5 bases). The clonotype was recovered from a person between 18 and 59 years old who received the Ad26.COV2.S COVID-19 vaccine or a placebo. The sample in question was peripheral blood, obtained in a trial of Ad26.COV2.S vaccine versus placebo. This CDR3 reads CASRGRKETQYF. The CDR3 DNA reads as TGTGCCAGCAGGGGGCGCAAGGAGACCCAGTACTTC. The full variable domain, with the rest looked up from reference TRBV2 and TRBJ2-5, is EPEVTQTPSHQVTQMGQEVILRCVPISNHLYFYWYRQILGQKVEFLVSFYNNEISEKSEIFDDQFSVERPDGSNFTLKIRSTKLEDSAMYFCASRGRKETQYFGPGTRLLVL.